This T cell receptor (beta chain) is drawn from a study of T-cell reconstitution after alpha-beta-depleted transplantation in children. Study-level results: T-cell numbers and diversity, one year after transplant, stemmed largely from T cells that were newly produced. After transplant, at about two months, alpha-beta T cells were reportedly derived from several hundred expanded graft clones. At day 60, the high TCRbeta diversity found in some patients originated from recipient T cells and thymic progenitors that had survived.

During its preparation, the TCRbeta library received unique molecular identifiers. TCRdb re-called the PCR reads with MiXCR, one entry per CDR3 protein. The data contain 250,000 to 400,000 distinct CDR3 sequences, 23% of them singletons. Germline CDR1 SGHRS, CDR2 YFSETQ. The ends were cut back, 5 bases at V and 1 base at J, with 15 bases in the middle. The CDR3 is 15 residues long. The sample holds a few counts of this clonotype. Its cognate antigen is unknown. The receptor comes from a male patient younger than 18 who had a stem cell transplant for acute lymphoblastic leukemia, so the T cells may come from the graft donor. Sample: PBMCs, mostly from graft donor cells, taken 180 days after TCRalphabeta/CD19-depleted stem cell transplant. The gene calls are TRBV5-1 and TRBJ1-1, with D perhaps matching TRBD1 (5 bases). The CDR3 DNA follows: TGCGCCAGCAGGAGCTCAGGGCCAGGGAACACTGAAGCTTTCTTT. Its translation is CASRSSGPGNTEAFF.